This T cell receptor beta chain was found in a study of T-cell reconstitution after alpha-beta-depleted transplantation in children. This CDR3 is built from 14 residues. The germline V gene encodes CDR1 MDHEN and CDR2 SYDVKM. V gave up 5 bases and J gave up 4 bases; unmatched junction bases: 5. Library preparation (for TCRbeta) was performed with unique molecular identifiers. TCRdb passed the PCR reads through MiXCR, listing each CDR3 protein once. Of some 520,000 distinct CDR3 sequences in the sample, 32% were seen once. Sequencing used PBMCs from the stem cell graft donor, obtained from the stem cell graft. This rearrangement joins TRBV28 to TRBJ1-2, with TRBD1 matching 9 bases. This clonotype originated in a human donor who donated a stem cell graft to a child with aplastic anemia. CDR3 coding DNA: TGTGCCAGCAGTAAAACAGGGGGCTTCTATGGCTACACCTTC. Its translation is CASSKTGGFYGYTF.